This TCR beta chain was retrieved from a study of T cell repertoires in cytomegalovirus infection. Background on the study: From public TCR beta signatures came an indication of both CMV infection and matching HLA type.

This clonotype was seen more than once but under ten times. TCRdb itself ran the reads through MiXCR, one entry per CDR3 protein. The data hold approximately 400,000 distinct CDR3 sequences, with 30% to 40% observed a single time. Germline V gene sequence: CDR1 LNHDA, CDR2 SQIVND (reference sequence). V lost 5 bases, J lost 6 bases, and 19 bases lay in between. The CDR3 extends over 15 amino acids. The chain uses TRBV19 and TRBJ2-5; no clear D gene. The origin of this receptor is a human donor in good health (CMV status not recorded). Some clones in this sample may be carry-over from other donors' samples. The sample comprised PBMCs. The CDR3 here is CASSAGLTLGKTQYF. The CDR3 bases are TGTGCCAGTAGTGCAGGCCTCACCCTGGGGAAGACCCAGTACTTC.